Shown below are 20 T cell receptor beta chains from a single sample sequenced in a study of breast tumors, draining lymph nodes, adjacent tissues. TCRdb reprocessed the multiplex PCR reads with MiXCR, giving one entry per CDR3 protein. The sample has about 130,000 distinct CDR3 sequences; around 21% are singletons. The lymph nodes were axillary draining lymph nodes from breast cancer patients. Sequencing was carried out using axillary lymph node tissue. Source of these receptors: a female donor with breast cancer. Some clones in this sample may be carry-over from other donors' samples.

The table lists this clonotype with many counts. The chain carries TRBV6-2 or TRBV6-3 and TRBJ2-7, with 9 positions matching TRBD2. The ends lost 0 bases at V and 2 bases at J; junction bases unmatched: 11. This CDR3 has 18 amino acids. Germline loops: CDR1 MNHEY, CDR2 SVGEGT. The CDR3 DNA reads TGTGCCAGCAGTTACTCTCTGGTAACTAGCGGGCTAGCCTACGAGCAGTACTTC. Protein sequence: CASSYSLVTSGLAYEQYF.

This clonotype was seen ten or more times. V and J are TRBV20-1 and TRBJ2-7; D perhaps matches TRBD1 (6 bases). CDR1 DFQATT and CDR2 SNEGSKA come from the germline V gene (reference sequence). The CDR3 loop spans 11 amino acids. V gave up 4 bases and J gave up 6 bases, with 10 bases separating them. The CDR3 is CSAKLGGEQYF. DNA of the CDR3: TGCAGTGCTAAACTAGGGGGCGAGCAGTACTTC.

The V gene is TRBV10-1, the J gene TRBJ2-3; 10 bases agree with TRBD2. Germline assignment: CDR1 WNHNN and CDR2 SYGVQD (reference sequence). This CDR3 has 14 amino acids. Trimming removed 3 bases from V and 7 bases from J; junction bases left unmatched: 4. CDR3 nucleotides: TGCGCCAGCAGTGACAGAGCGGGGGGGAATACGCAGTATTTT. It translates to CASSDRAGGNTQYF.

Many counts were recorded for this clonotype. The CDR3 DNA sequence: TGCAGTGCTACGTCACAGGGACTGCCGAATCAAACAGGCAGCACAGATACGCAGTATTTT. Its translation: CSATSQGLPNQTGSTDTQYF. This rearrangement joins TRBV20-1 to TRBJ2-3; D is possibly TRBD1 or TRBD2 (6 bases each). This CDR3 comprises 20 residues. Trimming cost V 4 bases and J 0 bases, with 29 bases left between them. Germline CDR1 is DFQATT and CDR2 is SNEGSKA (reference sequence).

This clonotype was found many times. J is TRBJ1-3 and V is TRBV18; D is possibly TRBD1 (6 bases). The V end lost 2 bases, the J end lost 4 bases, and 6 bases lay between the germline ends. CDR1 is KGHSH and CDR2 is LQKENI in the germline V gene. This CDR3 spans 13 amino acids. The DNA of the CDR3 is TGTGCCAGCTCACCAGGACAGGGAAACACCATATATTTT. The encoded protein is CASSPGQGNTIYF.

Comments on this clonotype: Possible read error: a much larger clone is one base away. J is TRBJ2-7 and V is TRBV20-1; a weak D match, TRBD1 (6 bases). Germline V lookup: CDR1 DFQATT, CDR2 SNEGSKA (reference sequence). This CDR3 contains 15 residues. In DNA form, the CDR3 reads TGCAGTGCTAGACCCGTCACGACAGGTTCCTACGAGCGGTACTTC. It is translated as CSARPVTTGSYERYF.

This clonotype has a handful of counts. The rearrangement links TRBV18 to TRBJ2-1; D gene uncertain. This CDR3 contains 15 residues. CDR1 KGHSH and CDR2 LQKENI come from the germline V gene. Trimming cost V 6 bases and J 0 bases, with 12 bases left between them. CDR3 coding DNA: TGTGCCAGCTCCCAGGACGCTGGCTCCTACAATGAGCAGTTCTTC. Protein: CASSQDAGSYNEQFF.

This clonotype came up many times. CDR3 in DNA: TGTGCCAGCAGCTCCACCCGCGGGAATGAGCAGTTCTTC. The encoded protein is CASSSTRGNEQFF. The J gene is TRBJ2-1, the V gene TRBV7-3; tentative D call: TRBD2 (5 bases). The germline gives CDR1 SGHTA, CDR2 FQGTGA. CDR3 size: 13 residues. Trimming removed 4 bases at V and 7 bases at J, with 11 bases between.

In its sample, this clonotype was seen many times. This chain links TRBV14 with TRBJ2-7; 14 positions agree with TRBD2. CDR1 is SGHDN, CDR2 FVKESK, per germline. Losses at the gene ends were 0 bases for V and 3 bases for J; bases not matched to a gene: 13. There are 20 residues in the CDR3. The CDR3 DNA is TGTGCCAGCAGCCAAGATCAACTGGGGACTGGGACTAGCGGGAGCTACGAGCAGTACTTC. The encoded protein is CASSQDQLGTGTSGSYEQYF. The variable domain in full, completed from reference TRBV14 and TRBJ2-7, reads EAGVTQFPSHSVIEKGQTVTLRCDPISGHDNLYWYRRVMGKEIKFLLHFVKESKQDESGMPNNRFLAERTGGTYSTLKVQPAELEDSGVYFCASSQDQLGTGTSGSYEQYFGPGTRLTVT.

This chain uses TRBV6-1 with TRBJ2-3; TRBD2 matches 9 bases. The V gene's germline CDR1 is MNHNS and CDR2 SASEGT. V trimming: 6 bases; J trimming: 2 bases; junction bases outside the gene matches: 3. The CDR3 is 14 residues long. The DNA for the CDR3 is TGTGCCAGCAGGCGACTAGCGGACACAGATACGCAGTATTTT. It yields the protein CASRRLADTDTQYF.

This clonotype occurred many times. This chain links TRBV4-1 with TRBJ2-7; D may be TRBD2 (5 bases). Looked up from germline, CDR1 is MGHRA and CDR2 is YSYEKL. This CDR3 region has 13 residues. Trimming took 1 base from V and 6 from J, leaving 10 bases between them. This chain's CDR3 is CASSQVGVPEQYF. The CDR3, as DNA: TGCGCCAGCAGCCAAGTGGGAGTCCCCGAGCAGTACTTC.

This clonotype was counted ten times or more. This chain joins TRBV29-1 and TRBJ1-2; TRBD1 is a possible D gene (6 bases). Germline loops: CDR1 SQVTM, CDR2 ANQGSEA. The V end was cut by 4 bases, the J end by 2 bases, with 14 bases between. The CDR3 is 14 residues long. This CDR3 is CSVVGQTTNYGYTF. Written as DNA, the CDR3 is TGCAGCGTTGTCGGACAGACGACCAACTATGGCTACACCTTC.

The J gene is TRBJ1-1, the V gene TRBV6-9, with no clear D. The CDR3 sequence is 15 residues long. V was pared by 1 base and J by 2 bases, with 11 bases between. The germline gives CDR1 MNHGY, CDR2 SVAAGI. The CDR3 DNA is TGTGCCAGCAGTTATTTACCAAAACCCAACACTGAAGCTTTCTTT. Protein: CASSYLPKPNTEAFF.

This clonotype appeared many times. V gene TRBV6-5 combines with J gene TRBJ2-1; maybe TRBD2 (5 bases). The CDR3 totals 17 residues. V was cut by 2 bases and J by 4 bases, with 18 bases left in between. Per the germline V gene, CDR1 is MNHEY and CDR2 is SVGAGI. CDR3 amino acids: CASSYPSGMGSYNEQFF. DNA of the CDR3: TGTGCCAGCAGTTACCCTAGTGGGATGGGGAGTTACAATGAGCAGTTCTTC.

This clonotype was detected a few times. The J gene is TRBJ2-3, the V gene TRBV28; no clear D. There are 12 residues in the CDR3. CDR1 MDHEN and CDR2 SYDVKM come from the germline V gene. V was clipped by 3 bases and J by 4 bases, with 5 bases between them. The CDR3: CASSLNPDTQYF. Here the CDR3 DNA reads TGTGCCAGCAGTTTGAACCCAGATACGCAGTATTTT.

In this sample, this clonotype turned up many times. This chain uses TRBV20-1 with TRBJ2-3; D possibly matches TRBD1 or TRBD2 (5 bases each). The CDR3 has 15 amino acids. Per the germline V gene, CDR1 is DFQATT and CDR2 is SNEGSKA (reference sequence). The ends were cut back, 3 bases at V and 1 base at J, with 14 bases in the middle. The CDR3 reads CSASWRVGGTDTQYF. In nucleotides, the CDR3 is TGCAGTGCTAGTTGGCGGGTAGGGGGCACAGATACGCAGTATTTT.

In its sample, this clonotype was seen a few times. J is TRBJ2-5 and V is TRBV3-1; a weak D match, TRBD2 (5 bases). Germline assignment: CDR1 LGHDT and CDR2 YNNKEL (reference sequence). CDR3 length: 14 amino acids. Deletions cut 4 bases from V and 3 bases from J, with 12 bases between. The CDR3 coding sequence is TGTGCCAGCAGCCCCAGCGGCATCAAAGAGACCCAGTACTTC. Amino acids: CASSPSGIKETQYF.

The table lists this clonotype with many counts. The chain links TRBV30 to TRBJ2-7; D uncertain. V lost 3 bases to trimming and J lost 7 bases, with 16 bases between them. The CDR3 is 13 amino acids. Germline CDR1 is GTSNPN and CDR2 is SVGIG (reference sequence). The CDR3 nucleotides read TGTGCCTGGAGCCGAGTGGGGTTTGGAGAGCAGTACTTC. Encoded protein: CAWSRVGFGEQYF.

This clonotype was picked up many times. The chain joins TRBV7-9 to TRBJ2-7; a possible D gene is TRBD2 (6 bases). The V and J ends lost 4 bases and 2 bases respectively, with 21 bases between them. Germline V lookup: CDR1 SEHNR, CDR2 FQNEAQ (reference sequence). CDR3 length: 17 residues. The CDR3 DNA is TGTGCCAGCAGCTCCCTGGATGGGGGGACGGGCGCCTACGAGCAGTACTTC. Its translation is CASSSLDGGTGAYEQYF.

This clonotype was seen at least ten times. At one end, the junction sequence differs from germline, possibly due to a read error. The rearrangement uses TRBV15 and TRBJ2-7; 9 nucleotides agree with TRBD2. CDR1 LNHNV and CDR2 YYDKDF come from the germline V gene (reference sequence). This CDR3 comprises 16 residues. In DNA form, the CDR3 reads TGTGCCAGCAGCTCGTCAGCGGGAGGCCTCGTTGGAGAGCAGTACTTC. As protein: CASSSSAGGLVGEQYF.